Detailed here is one T cell receptor (beta chain). The antigen it binds to is not known. Qualities for individual bases were not recorded, and no much larger clone is one base off. These data come from a study of cytomegalovirus exposure and HLA in healthy donors (dated by TCRdb to about 2017). About the full investigation: An earlier analysis of approximately 640 of the donors reported about 250 Gb of sequence data and approximately 110 million unique TCR beta sequences from about 200 million T cells. About 310 gigabases of sequencing data and 80 million or so unique TCR sequences were included in an early release covering several hundred HLA-typed donors. Among the roughly 400 genotyped donors, under 90% belonged to the genetic ancestry cluster associated with self-reported Caucasian donors. The aim of the study was to test whether cataloging public T cell receptors could identify signatures of past pathogen exposure. The study profiled the T cell repertoires of hundreds of subjects by immunosequencing and related them to cytomegalovirus serostatus. Along with the approximately 650-subject first cohort, a separate validation cohort of more than 90 different subjects was used. To predict cytomegalovirus infection status, the study combined high-throughput TCR immunosequencing, statistical association of individual TCRs with disease status, and machine learning. In a later analysis, previously published TCR beta repertoires from several hundred donors were re-analyzed and high-resolution HLA genotyping was added so that TCR occurrence patterns could be studied. Rather than drawing on any new phenotypic data, the later analysis identified candidate immune exposures from TCR beta sequences and the way those sequences occurred across donors. An earlier analysis of 500 to 750 of the donors applied high-throughput TCR beta sequencing to assess whether each TCR beta V gene segment acted as functional or pseudogenic. Donor age, sex, ethnicity and CMV serostatus were compiled together with the repertoire data. Genome-wide SNP genotypes for about 65% of the roughly 670 donors were used in a later genetic analysis, which treated that subset as a discovery cohort. All discovery cohort repertoires had been generated on a single sequencing platform. HLA typing included class I and class II loci at four-digit resolution. Typing coverage varied by locus: roughly 629-640 donors for A, B, C, DRB1 and DQB1; around 560 for DQA1; nearly 610 for DPA1; more than 450 for DPB1. Because of strong linkage in the cohort, a few DR-DQ haplotypes were treated as single units for association and clustering. Among about 360 genotyped donors of the cohort, an average of 235,054 unique TCR beta nucleotide sequences were sequenced per donor, roughly 18% of them non-productive. The study at large found these results: According to a later genetic analysis, donors in an Asian-associated ancestry cluster had fewer N-insertions in productive TCRs than the roughly 700-donor mean. Correlated functional status among segregating V segments might reflect linkage disequilibrium, but an unknown experimental factor could not be ruled out. An association between a missense DCLRE1C variant and V-gene and J-gene trimming of TCR beta chains was found in a later genetic analysis and replicated in an independent cohort. In a later analysis, TCR association rates were found to vary across HLA loci, with the most associated TCRs seen for DRB1 alleles and the fewest for HLA-C alleles. The cohort was sequenced for TCR beta chains only, and without alpha or paired-chain data the features that could be detected were limited. When HLA alleles, especially DR and DQ, strongly co-occurred, attributing TCR associations to individual alleles was difficult. A later analysis found that most CMV-associated TCR beta chains appeared HLA-restricted, with HLA associations seemingly driven largely by CMV exposure. The earlier analysis of nearly 600 of the donors excluded 15 to 20 rarely observed V segments, including chromosome 9 orphons, because counts were too low. In vitro tests confirmed that a few of the cytomegalovirus-associated TCR beta chains recognize cytomegalovirus antigens. In a later analysis, HLA-associated TCR beta chains showed more clonal expansion and lower generation probabilities than non-associated chains that were equally common. The authors suggested that the approach could potentially be generalized to other disease states and immunological phenotypes. Because HLA typing was unavailable for some donors at each locus, only the typed subset was used in association tests. The presence/absence analyses assumed that sequencing depth was roughly uniform across donors, and that assumption may not be true. A further reported finding was that TCR beta sequences accurately predicted the HLA-A and HLA-B alleles for most subjects in the first cohort. A later analysis reported that several top co-occurrence clusters appeared linked to parvovirus B19, influenza, CMV and Epstein-Barr virus. While some public TCRs were present in many individuals, most TCR sequences turned up only very rarely across donors. The sequencing pipeline was judged likely to have produced a cluster of highly shared sequence variants as a technical artifact. CMV serostatus was the only immune exposure information available for the cohort. Specific HLA alleles were associated with some 15,000 TCR beta sequences at a false discovery rate of 0.05 in a later analysis. A total of 164 TCR beta chains were listed by the study as associated with cytomegalovirus. The classifier was reported to diagnose cytomegalovirus status with high specificity and sensitivity in both the original cohort and the validation cohort. In an earlier analysis of 587 of the donors, most TCR beta V segments appeared in productive rearrangements about 90% or about 30% of the time, broadly matching IMGT annotations.

In total, just over 650 healthy bone marrow donors made up the cohort. At the time of sampling, every cohort member was nominally healthy, though immune exposures that went unrecorded were likely present. The donor tested CMV seronegative, placing the donor among the approximately 360 seronegative members of the cohort. A peripheral blood sample was collected from each donor, and TCR beta sequencing was performed on peripheral blood mononuclear cells. Genomic DNA was extracted from the blood cell samples with the Qiagen DNeasy Blood Extraction Kit. The receptor library was made with the immunoSEQ multiplex PCR assay. The multiplex PCR relied on a mix of 60 forward primers for TCR Vbeta segments and 13 reverse primers for TCR Jbeta segments. The CDR3 region of rearranged TCR beta genes was amplified from genomic DNA by a multiplex PCR assay. The Illumina HiSeq System was used to sequence the amplified TCR beta libraries as 87-base-pair reads. As for the original processing: In a later analysis, 77 million or so unique TCR beta chains were counted across the roughly 610 repertoires, and roughly 11 million of these chains were shared by at least two donors. To remove PCR and sequencing errors, raw reads were error-corrected and collapsed into unique sequences using a nearest-neighbor algorithm that merged closely related sequences. V, D and J gene segments were assigned by aligning CDR3 sequences to IMGT reference sequences. For a sequence to be retained, at least a six-nucleotide match to both a V gene segment and a J gene segment was required. A rearrangement counted as productive if the CDR3 had no stop codons and remained in frame with V and J, and every other rearrangement counted as non-productive. CDR3 was defined according to IMGT convention as the region running from the second conserved V-encoded cysteine to the conserved J-encoded phenylalanine. In an earlier analysis of 550 to 650 of the donors, sequences lacking an unambiguous match to a single V gene segment were excluded. An earlier analysis of 587 of the donors called V segments functional above 56.7% productive rearrangements and segregating when the between-donor standard deviation exceeded 5%. A statistical classification framework was built for diagnosing cytomegalovirus status from the catalog of TCR beta chain sequences. A later analysis assigned V and J genes by comparing TCR nucleotide sequences with IMGT/GENE-DB human TR gene sequences. The TCRdist pipeline was used in a later analysis to assign CDR3 sequences and most-parsimonious VDJ recombination scenarios. In a later analysis, each TCR beta chain was defined by its CDR3 amino acid sequence together with its V-gene family, and reads lacking a unique V-gene family were excluded. In a later analysis, approximately 590 highly shared, low-generation-probability nucleotide sequences were removed to address suspected cross-contamination and a sequencing artifact. A later analysis calculated a clonal expansion index for each public chain from normalized within-repertoire ranks of inferred template counts. In a later analysis, generation probabilities were computed with a VDJ recombination model fitted to out-of-frame rearrangements, and the resulting probabilities were checked against IGoR. A later analysis scored TCR-TCR, TCR-HLA and TCR-CMV co-occurrence with hypergeometric tests, applying a repertoire-size bias correction to TCR pairs. False discovery rates were estimated in a later analysis by permuting HLA or CMV assignments 20 times. In a later analysis, co-occurring TCRs were grouped using DBSCAN, with TCRdist sequence similarity added in when clustering inside HLA-allele-positive subsets. Repertoires with fewer than 30,000 or more than 120,000 public chains were left out of co-occurrence clustering, as were about 5 repertoires with anomalous nucleotide sharing. TCRdb provides this immuneACCESS table in a form limited to in-frame rearrangements. Some clones are lacking; in checked studies, under half of them reflect an unresolved V gene, and why the rest are absent is not known. D and trimming come from the DNA, and the V and J calls and clone size come from that table. The sample table contains about 160,000 clones; only one count was recorded for 84% of them. Roughly 2.1% of the sample is taken by the ten largest.

The sequence was obtained from a man younger than 30 in good health and CMV-seronegative. Sequencing was performed on PBMCs.

The nucleotide sequence reads as follows: TGTGCCAGCAGCCCGACTAGCGGCACAGATACGCAGTATTTT. Its product reads: CASSPTSGTDTQYF. In this chain, TRBV7-3 is recombined with TRBJ2-3; TRBD2 agrees with 8 junctional bases. At the junction V is shortened by 5 bases and J by 1 base; bases outside the gene matches: 2. Taken from cysteine to phenylalanine, the CDR3 has 14 residues. Kept here is only the CDR3 DNA, which spans 42 bases and is read in frame from base 1. CDR1 and CDR2 (SGHTA, FQGTGA) derive from the germline V gene.